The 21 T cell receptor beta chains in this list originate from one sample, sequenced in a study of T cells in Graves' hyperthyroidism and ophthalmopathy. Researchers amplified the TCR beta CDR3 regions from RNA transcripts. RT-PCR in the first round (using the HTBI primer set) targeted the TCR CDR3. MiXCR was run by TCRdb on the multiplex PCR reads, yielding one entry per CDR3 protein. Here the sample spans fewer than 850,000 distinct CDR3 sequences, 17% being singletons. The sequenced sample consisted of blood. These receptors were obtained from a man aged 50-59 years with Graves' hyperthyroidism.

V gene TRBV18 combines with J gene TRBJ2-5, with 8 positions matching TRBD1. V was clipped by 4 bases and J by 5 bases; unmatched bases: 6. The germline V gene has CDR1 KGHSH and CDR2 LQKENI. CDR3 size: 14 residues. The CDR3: CASSQRQGNETQYF. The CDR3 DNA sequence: TGTGCCAGCTCACAAAGACAGGGGAATGAGACCCAGTACTTC.

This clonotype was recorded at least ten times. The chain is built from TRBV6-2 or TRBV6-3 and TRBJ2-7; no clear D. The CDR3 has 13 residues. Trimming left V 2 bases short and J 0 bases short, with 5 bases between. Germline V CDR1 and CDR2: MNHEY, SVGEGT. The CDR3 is CASSYPDSYEQYF. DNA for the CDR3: TGTGCCAGCAGTTACCCGGACTCCTACGAGCAGTACTTC.

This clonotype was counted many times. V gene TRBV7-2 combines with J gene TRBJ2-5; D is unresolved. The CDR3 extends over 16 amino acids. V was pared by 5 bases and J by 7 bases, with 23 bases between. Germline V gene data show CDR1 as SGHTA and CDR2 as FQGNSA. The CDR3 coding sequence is TGTGCCAGCAGCGCATCAGCAGATCCCTCAGTTTGGACCCAGTACTTC. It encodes CASSASADPSVWTQYF.

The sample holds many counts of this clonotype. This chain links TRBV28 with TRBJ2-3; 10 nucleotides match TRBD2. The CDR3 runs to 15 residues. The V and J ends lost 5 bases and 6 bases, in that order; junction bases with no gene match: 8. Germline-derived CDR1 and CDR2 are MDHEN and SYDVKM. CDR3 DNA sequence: TGTGCCAGCAGTAAGCCTAGCGGGAGTTCGGATACGCAGTATTTT. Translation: CASSKPSGSSDTQYF. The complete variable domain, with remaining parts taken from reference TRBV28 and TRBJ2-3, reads DVKVTQSSRYLVKRTGEKVFLECVQDMDHENMFWYRQDPGLGLRLIYFSYDVKMKEKGDIPEGYSVSREKKERFSLILESASTNQTSMYLCASSKPSGSSDTQYFGPGTRLTVL.

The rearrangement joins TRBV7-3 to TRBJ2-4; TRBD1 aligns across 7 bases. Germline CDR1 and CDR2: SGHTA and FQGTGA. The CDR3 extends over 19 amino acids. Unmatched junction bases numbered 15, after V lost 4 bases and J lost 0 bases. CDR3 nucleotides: TGTGCCAGCAGCTGGAACAGGGGTACGGCTCTCTTAGCCAAAAACATTCAGTACTTC. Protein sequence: CASSWNRGTALLAKNIQYF.

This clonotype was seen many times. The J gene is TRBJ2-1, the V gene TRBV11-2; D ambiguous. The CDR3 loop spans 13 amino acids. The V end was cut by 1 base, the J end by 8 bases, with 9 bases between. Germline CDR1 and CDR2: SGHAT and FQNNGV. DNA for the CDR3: TGTGCCAGCAGCTTAGGTTCGAGGTATGAGCAGTTCTTC. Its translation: CASSLGSRYEQFF.

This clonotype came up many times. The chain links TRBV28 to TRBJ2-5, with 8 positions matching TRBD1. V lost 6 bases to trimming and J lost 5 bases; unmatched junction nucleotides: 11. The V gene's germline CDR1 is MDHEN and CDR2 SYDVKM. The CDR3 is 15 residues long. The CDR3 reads CASRRTFRGLETQYF. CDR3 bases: TGTGCCAGCAGACGCACATTCAGGGGGCTCGAGACCCAGTACTTC.

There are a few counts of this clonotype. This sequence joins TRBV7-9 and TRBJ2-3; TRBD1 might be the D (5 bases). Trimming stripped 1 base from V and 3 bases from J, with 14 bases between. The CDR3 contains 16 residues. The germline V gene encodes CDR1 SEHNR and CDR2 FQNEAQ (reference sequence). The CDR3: CASSLGLGHQTDTQYF. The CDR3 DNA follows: TGTGCCAGCAGCTTAGGCCTCGGACACCAAACAGATACGCAGTATTTT.

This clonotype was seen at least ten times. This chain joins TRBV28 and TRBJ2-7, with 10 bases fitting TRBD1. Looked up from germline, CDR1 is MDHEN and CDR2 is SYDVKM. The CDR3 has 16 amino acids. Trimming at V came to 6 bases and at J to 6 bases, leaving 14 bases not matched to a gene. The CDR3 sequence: CASRAPAGTGEVEQYF. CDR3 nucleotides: TGTGCCAGCAGAGCGCCCGCAGGGACAGGGGAAGTCGAGCAGTACTTC.

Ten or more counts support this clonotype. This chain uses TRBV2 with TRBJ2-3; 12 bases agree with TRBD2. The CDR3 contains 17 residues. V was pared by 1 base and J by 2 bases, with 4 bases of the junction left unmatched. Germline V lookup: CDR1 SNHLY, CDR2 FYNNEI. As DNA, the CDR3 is TGTGCCAGCAGTGAAGAGACTAGCGGGAGAGACACAGATACGCAGTATTTT. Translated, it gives CASSEETSGRDTDTQYF.

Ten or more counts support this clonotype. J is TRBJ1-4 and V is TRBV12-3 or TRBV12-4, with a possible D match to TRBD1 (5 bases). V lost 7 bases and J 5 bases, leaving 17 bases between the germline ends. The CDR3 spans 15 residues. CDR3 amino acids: CASTPGGGENEKLFF. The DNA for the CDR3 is TGTGCCAGCACCCCTGGGGGGGGGGAGAATGAAAAACTGTTTTTT.

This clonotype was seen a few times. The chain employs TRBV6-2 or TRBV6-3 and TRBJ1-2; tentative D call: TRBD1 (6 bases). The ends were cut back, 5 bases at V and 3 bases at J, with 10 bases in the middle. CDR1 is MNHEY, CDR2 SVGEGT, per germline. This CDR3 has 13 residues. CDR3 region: CASSHRVDYGYTF. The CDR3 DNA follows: TGTGCCAGCAGTCACAGGGTAGACTATGGCTACACCTTC.

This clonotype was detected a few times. The CDR3: CASSLGQFSEQFF. The CDR3 bases are TGTGCCAGCAGTTTAGGCCAGTTCAGTGAGCAGTTCTTC. This chain connects TRBV28 to TRBJ2-1; no definite D call. This CDR3 region has 13 residues. Trimming took 2 bases from V and 9 from J, leaving 11 bases between them. The germline gives CDR1 MDHEN, CDR2 SYDVKM.

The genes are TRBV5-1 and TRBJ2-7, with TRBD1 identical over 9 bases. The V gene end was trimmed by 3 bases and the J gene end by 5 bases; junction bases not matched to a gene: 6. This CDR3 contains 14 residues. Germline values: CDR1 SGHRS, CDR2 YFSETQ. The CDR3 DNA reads TGCGCCAGCAGCTGGGGACAGGGAACGGACGAGCAGTACTTC. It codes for CASSWGQGTDEQYF.

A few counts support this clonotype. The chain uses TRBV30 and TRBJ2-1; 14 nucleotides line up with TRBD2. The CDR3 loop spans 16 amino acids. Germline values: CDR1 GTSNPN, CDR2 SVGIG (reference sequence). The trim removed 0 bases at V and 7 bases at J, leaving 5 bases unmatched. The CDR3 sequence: CAWSVGLAGAGNEQFF. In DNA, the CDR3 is TGTGCCTGGAGTGTGGGACTAGCGGGAGCGGGGAATGAGCAGTTCTTC.

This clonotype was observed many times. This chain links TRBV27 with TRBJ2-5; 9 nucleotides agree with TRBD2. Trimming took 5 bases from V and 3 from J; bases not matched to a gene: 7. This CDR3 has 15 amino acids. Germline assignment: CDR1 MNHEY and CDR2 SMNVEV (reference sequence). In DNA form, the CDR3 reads TGTGCCAGCAGTATTAGCGGGAGAGGAAAAGAGACCCAGTACTTC. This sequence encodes CASSISGRGKETQYF.

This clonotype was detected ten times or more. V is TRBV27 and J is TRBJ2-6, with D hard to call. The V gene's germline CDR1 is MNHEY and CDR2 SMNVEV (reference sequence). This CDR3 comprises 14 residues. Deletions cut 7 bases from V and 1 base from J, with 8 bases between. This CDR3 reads CASTKGSGANVLTF. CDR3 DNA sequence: TGTGCCAGCACGAAAGGGTCTGGGGCCAACGTCCTGACTTTC. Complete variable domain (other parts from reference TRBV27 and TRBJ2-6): EAQVTQNPRYLITVTGKKLTVTCSQNMNHEYMSWYRQDPGLGLRQIYYSMNVEVTDKGDVPEGYKVSRKEKRNFPLILESPSPNQTSLYFCASTKGSGANVLTFGAGSRLTVL.

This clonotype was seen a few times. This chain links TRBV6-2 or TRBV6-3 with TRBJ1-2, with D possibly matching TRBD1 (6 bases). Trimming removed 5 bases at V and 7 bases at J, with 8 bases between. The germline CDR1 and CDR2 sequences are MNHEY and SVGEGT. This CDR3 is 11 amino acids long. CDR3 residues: CASSKDSGYTF. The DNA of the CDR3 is TGTGCCAGCAGTAAGGACAGTGGCTACACCTTC.

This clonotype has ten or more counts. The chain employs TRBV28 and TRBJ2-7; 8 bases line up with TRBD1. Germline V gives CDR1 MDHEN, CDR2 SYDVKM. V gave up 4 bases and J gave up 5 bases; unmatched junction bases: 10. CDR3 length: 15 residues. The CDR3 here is CASSSPRGRSHEQYF. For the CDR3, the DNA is TGTGCCAGCAGTTCCCCCAGGGGGCGCAGCCACGAGCAGTACTTC. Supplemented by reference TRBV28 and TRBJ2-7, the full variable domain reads DVKVTQSSRYLVKRTGEKVFLECVQDMDHENMFWYRQDPGLGLRLIYFSYDVKMKEKGDIPEGYSVSREKKERFSLILESASTNQTSMYLCASSSPRGRSHEQYFGPGTRLTVT.

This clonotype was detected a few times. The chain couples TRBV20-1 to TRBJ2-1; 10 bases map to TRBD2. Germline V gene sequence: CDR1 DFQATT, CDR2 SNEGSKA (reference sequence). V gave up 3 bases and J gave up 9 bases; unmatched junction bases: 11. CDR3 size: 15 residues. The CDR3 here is CSARGTSGTEVEQFF. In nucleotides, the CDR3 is TGCAGTGCTAGGGGAACTAGCGGGACGGAGGTTGAGCAGTTCTTC.

The CDR3 DNA follows: TGCAGTGCTAGAGGGCCTAGAGGATGGCGGGATGAGCAGTTCTTC. Its translation: CSARGPRGWRDEQFF. This chain links TRBV20-1 with TRBJ2-1, with TRBD2 as a possible D gene (5 bases). The CDR3 is 15 amino acids. Germline V gene data show CDR1 as DFQATT and CDR2 as SNEGSKA (reference sequence). V was clipped by 1 base and J by 8 bases, with 18 bases between them.